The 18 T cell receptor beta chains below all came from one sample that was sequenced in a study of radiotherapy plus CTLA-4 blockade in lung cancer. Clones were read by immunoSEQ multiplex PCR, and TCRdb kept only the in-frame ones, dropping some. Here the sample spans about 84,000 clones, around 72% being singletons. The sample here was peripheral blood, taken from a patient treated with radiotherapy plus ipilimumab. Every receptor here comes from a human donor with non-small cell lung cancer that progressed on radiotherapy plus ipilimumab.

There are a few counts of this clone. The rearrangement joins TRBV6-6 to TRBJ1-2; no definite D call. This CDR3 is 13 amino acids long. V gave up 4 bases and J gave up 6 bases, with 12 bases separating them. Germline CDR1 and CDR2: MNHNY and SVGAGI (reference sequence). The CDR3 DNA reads TGTGCCAGCAGTTTGGCAACATCGAATGGCTACACCTTC. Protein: CASSLATSNGYTF.

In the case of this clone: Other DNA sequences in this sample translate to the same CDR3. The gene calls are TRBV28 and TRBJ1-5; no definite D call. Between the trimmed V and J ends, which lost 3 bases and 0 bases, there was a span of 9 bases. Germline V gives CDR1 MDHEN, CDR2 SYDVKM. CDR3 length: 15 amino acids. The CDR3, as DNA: TGTGCCAGCAGTTTGACACTAGATAGCAATCAGCCCCAGCATTTT. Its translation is CASSLTLDSNQPQHF.

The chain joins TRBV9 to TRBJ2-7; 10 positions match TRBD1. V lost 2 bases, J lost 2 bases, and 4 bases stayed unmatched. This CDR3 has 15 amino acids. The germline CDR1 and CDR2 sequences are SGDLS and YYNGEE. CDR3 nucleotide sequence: TGTGCCAGCAGCGTGGGACAGGGGTCCCCCTACGAGCAGTACTTC. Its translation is CASSVGQGSPYEQYF.

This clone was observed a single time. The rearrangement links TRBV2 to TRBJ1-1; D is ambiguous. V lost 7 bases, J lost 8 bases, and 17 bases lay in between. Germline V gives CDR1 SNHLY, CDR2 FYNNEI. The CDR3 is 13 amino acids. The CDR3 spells CASTRELGQEAFF. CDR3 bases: TGTGCCAGCACCCGAGAGCTGGGTCAAGAAGCTTTCTTT. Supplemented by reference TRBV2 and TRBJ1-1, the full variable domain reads EPEVTQTPSHQVTQMGQEVILRCVPISNHLYFYWYRQILGQKVEFLVSFYNNEISEKSEIFDDQFSVERPDGSNFTLKIRSTKLEDSAMYFCASTRELGQEAFFGQGTRLTVV.

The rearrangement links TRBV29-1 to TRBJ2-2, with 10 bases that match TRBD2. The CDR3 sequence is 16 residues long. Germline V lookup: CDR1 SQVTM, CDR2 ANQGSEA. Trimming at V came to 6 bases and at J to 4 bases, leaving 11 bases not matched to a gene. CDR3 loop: CSVQGLAERGTGELFF. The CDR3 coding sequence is TGCAGCGTCCAAGGACTAGCGGAGCGAGGCACCGGGGAGCTGTTTTTT.

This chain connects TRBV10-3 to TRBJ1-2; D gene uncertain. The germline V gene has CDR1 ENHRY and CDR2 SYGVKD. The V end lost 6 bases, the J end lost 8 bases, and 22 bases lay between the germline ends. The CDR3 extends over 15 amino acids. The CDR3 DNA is TGTGCCATCAGCCCTCGGACCGGCGTGGGTACCGGCTACACCTTC. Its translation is CAISPRTGVGTGYTF.

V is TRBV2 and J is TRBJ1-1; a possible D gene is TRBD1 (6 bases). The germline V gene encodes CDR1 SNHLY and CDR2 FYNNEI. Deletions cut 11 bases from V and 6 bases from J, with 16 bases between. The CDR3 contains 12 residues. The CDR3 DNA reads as TGTGCCTCGCTACAGGGATGGGCTGAAGCTTTCTTT. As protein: CASLQGWAEAFF.

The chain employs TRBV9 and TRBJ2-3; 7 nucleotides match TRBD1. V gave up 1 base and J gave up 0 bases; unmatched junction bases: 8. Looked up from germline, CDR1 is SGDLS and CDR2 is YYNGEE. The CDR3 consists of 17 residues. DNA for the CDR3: TGTGCCAGCAGCGTACCCCGACAGGGCGGGAGCACAGATACGCAGTATTTT. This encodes CASSVPRQGGSTDTQYF.

The CDR3 nucleotides are TGCGCCAGCAGCTTGATAGCGGGAGGGTCGGTCACCGGGGAGCTGTTTTTT. It yields the protein CASSLIAGGSVTGELFF. V and J are TRBV5-1 and TRBJ2-2; 11 positions agree with TRBD2. V lost 1 base to trimming and J lost 4 bases; unmatched junction nucleotides: 6. Germline lookup yields CDR1 SGHRS and CDR2 YFSETQ. The CDR3 totals 17 residues.

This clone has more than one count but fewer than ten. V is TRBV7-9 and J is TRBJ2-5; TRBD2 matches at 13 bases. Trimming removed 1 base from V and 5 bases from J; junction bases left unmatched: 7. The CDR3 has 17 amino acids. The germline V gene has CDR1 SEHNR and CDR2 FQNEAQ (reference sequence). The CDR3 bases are TGTGCCAGCAGCTTAGTAGGAGAGACTAGCGGGGGGGAGACCCAGTACTTC. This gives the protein CASSLVGETSGGETQYF.

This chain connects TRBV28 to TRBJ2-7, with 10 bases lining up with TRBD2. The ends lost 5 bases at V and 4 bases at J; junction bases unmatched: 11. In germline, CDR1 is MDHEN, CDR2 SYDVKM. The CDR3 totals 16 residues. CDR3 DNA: TGTGCCAGCAGTCCCCGGGGGCTAGCGGGAGTTTACGAGCAGTACTTC. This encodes CASSPRGLAGVYEQYF.

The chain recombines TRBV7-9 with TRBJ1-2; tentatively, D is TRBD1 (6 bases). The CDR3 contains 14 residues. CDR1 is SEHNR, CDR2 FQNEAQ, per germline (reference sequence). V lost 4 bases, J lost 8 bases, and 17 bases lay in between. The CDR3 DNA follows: TGTGCCAGCAGCTCCAGGGACATCCGGAAAGGCTACACCTTC. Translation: CASSSRDIRKGYTF.

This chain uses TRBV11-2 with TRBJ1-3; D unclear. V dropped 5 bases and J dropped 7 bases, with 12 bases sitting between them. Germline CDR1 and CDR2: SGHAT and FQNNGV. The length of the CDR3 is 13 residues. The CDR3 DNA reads TGTGCCAGCAGCCCGTCCGGAGTCAACACCATATATTTT. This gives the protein CASSPSGVNTIYF.

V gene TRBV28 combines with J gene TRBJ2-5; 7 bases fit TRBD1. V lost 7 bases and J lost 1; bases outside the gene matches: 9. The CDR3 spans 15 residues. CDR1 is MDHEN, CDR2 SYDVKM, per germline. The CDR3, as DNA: TGTGCCAGCACTGGACCCGGGACAGCCCAAGAGACCCAGTACTTC. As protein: CASTGPGTAQETQYF.

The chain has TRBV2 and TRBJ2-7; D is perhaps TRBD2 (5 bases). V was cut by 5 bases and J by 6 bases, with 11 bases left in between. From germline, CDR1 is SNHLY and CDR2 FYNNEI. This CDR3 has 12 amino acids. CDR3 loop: CASSRELPEQYF. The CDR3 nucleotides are TGTGCCAGCAGTAGGGAGCTGCCCGAGCAGTACTTC.

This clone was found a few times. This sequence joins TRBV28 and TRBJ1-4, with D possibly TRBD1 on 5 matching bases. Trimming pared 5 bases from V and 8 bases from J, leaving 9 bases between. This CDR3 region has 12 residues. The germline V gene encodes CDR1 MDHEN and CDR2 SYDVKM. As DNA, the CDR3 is TGTGCCAGCAGTACCCGGGGGGAAAAACTGTTTTTT. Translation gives CASSTRGEKLFF.

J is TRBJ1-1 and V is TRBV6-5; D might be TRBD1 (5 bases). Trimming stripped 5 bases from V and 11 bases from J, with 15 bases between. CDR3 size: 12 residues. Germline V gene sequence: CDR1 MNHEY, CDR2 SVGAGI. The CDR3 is CASSRLQGAAFF. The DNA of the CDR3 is TGTGCCAGCAGTCGCCTCCAGGGTGCGGCTTTCTTT.

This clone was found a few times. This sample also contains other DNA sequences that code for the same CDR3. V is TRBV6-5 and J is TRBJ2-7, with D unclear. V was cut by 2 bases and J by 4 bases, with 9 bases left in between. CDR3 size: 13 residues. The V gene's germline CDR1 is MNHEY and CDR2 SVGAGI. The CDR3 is CASSYPGPYEQYF. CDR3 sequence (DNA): TGTGCCAGCAGTTACCCGGGCCCATACGAGCAGTACTTC.